One and the same sample provided the 3 T cell receptor beta chains below, sequenced in a study of blood T cell repertoires in COVID-19. Here immunoSEQ multiplex PCR was the method, and the copy in TCRdb shows in-frame clones only, minus some. The sample yields more than 85,000 clones, more than 70% seen once. Sequenced input: peripheral blood. The receptors derive from a man between 65 and 79 years old with acute or convalescent COVID-19.

This chain joins TRBV30 and TRBJ1-2; D is unclear. The CDR3 is 13 residues long. The V gene's germline CDR1 is GTSNPN and CDR2 SVGIG (reference sequence). The V and J ends lost 0 bases and 6 bases respectively, with 11 bases between them. The CDR3 DNA follows: TGTGCCTGGAGTGTCGGGTCGGCTCATGGCTACACCTTC. Its translation: CAWSVGSAHGYTF.

In this sample, this clone turned up a few times. Written as DNA, the CDR3 is TGTGCCAGTAGTGTCCAGAGGTTGACTGAAGCTTTCTTT. Its translation: CASSVQRLTEAFF. The chain couples TRBV19 to TRBJ1-1, with D uncertain. V lost 5 bases to trimming and J lost 5 bases, with 12 bases between them. The germline V gene encodes CDR1 LNHDA and CDR2 SQIVND (reference sequence). There are 13 residues in the CDR3.

The chain joins TRBV27 to TRBJ1-3; 7 bases are a match to TRBD1. V gave up 5 bases and J gave up 2 bases; unmatched junction bases: 12. CDR1 is MNHEY and CDR2 is SMNVEV in the germline V gene (reference sequence). This CDR3 region has 17 residues. The CDR3 loop is CASSPRDRRGPGNTIYF. The CDR3 nucleotides are TGTGCCAGCAGTCCCCGGGACAGAAGGGGACCTGGAAACACCATATATTTT.